The rows below give T cell receptor beta chains drawn from one sample of a study of cytomegalovirus exposure and HLA in healthy donors. Method: immunoSEQ multiplex PCR; TCRdb's copy keeps in-frame clones and lacks some. The sample lists some 190,000 clones, about 82% occurring once. Sequences were obtained from PBMCs. The receptors stem from a male donor in good health and CMV-seronegative. The CDR3 runs from the conserved cysteine through the conserved F or W. Each record gives: J gene, D gene, V gene, clone size, CDR3 protein, CDR3 DNA. D genes are given only for firm matches. Not every row has a clone size; where given, it reads once, few, many or a size class.

>TRBJ2-1|NA|TRBV29-1|NA
CSVEGGSGLYNEQFF
TGCAGCGTTGAAGGTGGTAGCGGTCTCTACAATGAGCAGTTCTTC
>TRBJ1-6|TRBD1|TRBV5-1|NA
CASSLERQGADSPLHF
TGCGCCAGCAGCTTGGAGAGACAGGGGGCGGATTCACCCCTCCACTTT
>TRBJ1-6|NA|TRBV7-2|NA
CASSLYAGRSSSPLHF
TGTGCCAGCAGCCTATATGCAGGGCGTTCGAGTTCACCCCTCCACTTT
>TRBJ1-4|TRBD1|TRBV7-9|NA
CASSVGGPSEKLFF
TGTGCCAGCAGCGTAGGGGGCCCCTCCGAAAAACTGTTTTTT
>TRBJ2-3|TRBD1|TRBV5-4|NA
CASSSGQGWTDTQYF
TGTGCCAGCAGCTCGGGACAGGGATGGACAGATACGCAGTATTTT
>TRBJ2-3|TRBD2|TRBV6-6|few
CASSTYMSGGGDTQYF
TGTGCCAGCAGTACCTACATGTCGGGGGGTGGAGATACGCAGTATTTT
>TRBJ2-7|NA|TRBV5-5|NA
CASSASLVTAEQYF
TGTGCCAGCAGCGCCTCGCTAGTAACGGCCGAGCAGTACTTC
>TRBJ2-3|NA|TRBV19|NA
CASRGLAQNTDTQYF
TGTGCCAGTAGGGGCCTAGCACAGAACACAGATACGCAGTATTTT
>TRBJ2-3|TRBD2|TRBV7-8|NA
CASSLFVWTSGSGDTQYF
TGTGCCAGCAGCTTATTTGTTTGGACTAGCGGGAGCGGAGATACGCAGTATTTT
>TRBJ2-3|NA|TRBV6-5|NA
CASSSTGSTDTQYF
TGTGCCAGCAGTTCAACCGGTAGCACAGATACGCAGTATTTT
>TRBJ2-1|TRBD1|TRBV7-9|NA
CASSWDRENNEQFF
TGTGCCAGCAGCTGGGACAGGGAAAACAATGAGCAGTTCTTC
>TRBJ1-3|TRBD1|TRBV6-6|NA
CASSRTGVGNTIYF
TGTGCCAGCAGTAGGACAGGGGTCGGAAACACCATATATTTT
>TRBJ2-7|TRBD2|TRBV28|NA
CASNGRVSSYEQYF
TGTGCCAGCAACGGGAGGGTCAGCTCCTACGAGCAGTACTTC
>TRBJ1-1|NA|TRBV6-6|NA
CASSSSTANFEAFF
NA
>TRBJ2-7|TRBD1|TRBV11-2|once
CASSLGTGTYEQYF
TGTGCCAGCAGCTTGGGGACAGGGACCTACGAGCAGTACTTC
>TRBJ2-7|TRBD1|TRBV19|NA
CASSNARDRGIYEQYF
TGTGCCAGTAGTAATGCCCGGGACAGGGGTATCTACGAGCAGTACTTC
>TRBJ2-7|NA|TRBV7-3|few
CASSLSQGLGEQYF
TGTGCCAGCAGCTTATCGCAGGGTCTCGGCGAGCAGTACTTC
>TRBJ1-1|TRBD1|TRBV27|NA
CASSLHTRQGLNTEAFF
TGTGCCAGCAGTCTCCATACCCGACAGGGATTGAACACTGAAGCTTTCTTT
>TRBJ2-5|NA|TRBV7-6|NA
CASSLEPRSIGQETQYF
TGTGCCAGCAGCTTAGAGCCGCGTTCGATCGGTCAAGAGACCCAGTACTTC
>TRBJ1-3|NA|TRBV4-1|NA
CASSQERGSGNTIYF
TGCGCCAGCAGCCAAGAACGGGGCTCTGGAAACACCATATATTTT
>TRBJ1-1|NA|TRBV7-3|NA
CASSPRREGTEAFF
TGTGCCAGCAGCCCCCGGAGGGAAGGCACTGAAGCTTTCTTT
>TRBJ2-1|TRBD2|TRBV7-3|NA
CASSPLAGVYNEQFF
TGTGCCAGCAGCCCTCTAGCGGGAGTGTACAATGAGCAGTTCTTC
>TRBJ1-1|NA|TRBV5-1|NA
CASSSRGTDQLNTEAFF
TGCGCCAGCAGCTCCCGGGGAACAGACCAATTGAACACTGAAGCTTTCTTT
>TRBJ2-2|NA|TRBV11-3|NA
CASSLVRGAGAGELFF
TGTGCCAGCAGCTTGGTACGGGGGGCCGGCGCCGGGGAGCTGTTTTTT
>TRBJ2-5|NA|TRBV15|NA
CATSRDHGQGQETQYF
TGTGCCACCAGCAGAGATCATGGGCAGGGGCAAGAGACCCAGTACTTC
>TRBJ2-7|TRBD2|TRBV6-6|once
CATLAGVGEQYF
TGTGCCACGCTAGCGGGAGTCGGCGAGCAGTACTTC
>TRBJ2-1|NA|TRBV7-2|NA
CASREDADSYNEQFF
TGTGCCAGCAGGGAGGACGCAGACTCCTACAATGAGCAGTTCTTC
>TRBJ2-5|TRBD2|TRBV7-3|once
CASSPGLAVETQYF
TGTGCCAGCAGCCCGGGACTAGCAGTGGAGACCCAGTACTTC
>TRBJ2-7|NA|TRBV27|NA
CASSPRLAYEQYF
TGTGCCAGCAGTCCGAGACTAGCCTACGAGCAGTACTTC
>TRBJ2-7|TRBD1|TRBV6-4|NA
CASSEIGGGEQYF
TGTGCCAGCAGCGAGATAGGGGGCGGCGAGCAGTACTTC
>TRBJ2-5|TRBD1|TRBV28|NA
CASSPAGQASKEQYF
TGTGCCAGCAGTCCTGCGGGACAGGCCTCGAAGGAGCAGTACTTC
>TRBJ2-7|NA|TRBV19|NA
CATAGFSYEQYF
TGTGCCACTGCGGGATTCTCCTACGAGCAGTACTTC
>TRBJ2-1|TRBD2|TRBV7-2|NA
CASSVGLAKNNEQFF
TGTGCCAGCAGCGTTGGACTAGCGAAGAACAATGAGCAGTTCTTC
>TRBJ2-7|TRBD1|TRBV4-3|NA
CASSRIDRGRGYEQYF
TGCGCCAGCAGCCGGATAGACAGGGGGCGCGGGTACGAGCAGTACTTC
>TRBJ2-1|TRBD2|TRBV6-5|NA
CASSYVASGIYNEQFF
TGTGCCAGCAGTTACGTGGCTAGCGGGATTTACAATGAGCAGTTCTTC
>TRBJ1-5|NA|TRBV4-1|NA
CASSQDQGYSNQPQHF
TGCGCCAGCAGCCAAGACCAGGGTTATAGCAATCAGCCCCAGCATTTT
>TRBJ2-7|NA|TRBV5-4|once
CAVLVSDAPRGEQYF
TGTGCCGTACTGGTATCGGACGCCCCTCGGGGTGAGCAGTACTTC
>TRBJ2-1|NA|TRBV6-6|few
CASSYSSGDYNEQFF
TGTGCCAGCAGTTACTCGTCGGGAGACTACAATGAGCAGTTCTTC
>TRBJ2-5|TRBD1|TRBV11-2|NA
CASSDQGVGRETQYF
TGTGCCAGCAGCGATCAGGGGGTGGGCAGGGAGACCCAGTACTTC
>TRBJ2-2|NA|TRBV5-1|NA
CASSLEIVVTRTITTGELFF
TGCGCCAGCAGCTTGGAAATCGTGGTTACGAGAACGATTACTACCGGGGAGCTGTTTTTT
>TRBJ2-7|NA|TRBV6-1|NA
CAIARGMGIYEQYF
TGTGCCATCGCAAGGGGGATGGGGATCTACGAGCAGTACTTC